The sample holds a few counts of the clone carrying this T cell receptor (beta chain). Antigen specificity is unknown. The source of the sample is a study of blood T cells in healthy people across ages. Primers used in a second PCR of about 6 to 12 cycles were a sample-barcoded 5' primer and a J-beta primer mix. Each cDNA molecule was tagged by a template-switch adaptor with 12 random nucleotides. TCRdb used MiXCR to reprocess the 5' RACE reads, holding one entry per CDR3 protein. The sample includes around 1.5 million distinct CDR3 sequences, around 55% of them seen just once. Healthy Caucasians from Russia aged about 6 to 90 served as donors. Germline V lookup: CDR1 SQVTM, CDR2 ANQGSEA. This CDR3 contains 13 residues. Trimming removed 4 bases at V and 5 bases at J, with 13 bases between. Whole-study findings and limits: From one million sequenced T cells, diversity estimates were lower bounds.

This TCR derives from a man aged 18 to 30 in good health. The chain couples TRBV29-1 to TRBJ2-3; D is tentatively TRBD1 or TRBD2 (5 bases each). Specimen: blood. The CDR3 here is CSVVRQGVDTQYF. For the CDR3, the DNA is TGCAGCGTTGTGAGGCAGGGAGTAGATACGCAGTATTTT.